This TCR beta chain was identified during a study of cytomegalovirus exposure and HLA in healthy donors. PCR primers comprised 60 Vbeta and 13 Jbeta primers. The data were produced by immunoSEQ multiplex PCR, yet TCRdb's version contains in-frame clones alone and is incomplete. The table has 150,000 to 200,000 clones, 78% seen once. Study-wide points: 150 or so TCR beta chains were listed as cytomegalovirus-associated.

This cohort consisted of healthy bone marrow donors. Though probably carrying unrecorded immune exposures, donors were nominally healthy at sampling. A word on this clone: Its specificity is not known.

The specimen was PBMCs. This TCR was recovered from a woman aged 40 to 55 in good health and CMV-seronegative.

The CDR3 nucleotides read TGCGCCAGCAGCTTGGCCATGGGGGGAACCTACGAGCAGTACTTC. It codes for CASSLAMGGTYEQYF. The V gene is TRBV5-1, the J gene TRBJ2-7; a weak D match, TRBD2 (6 bases). CDR3 length: 15 amino acids. Trimming stripped 0 bases from V and 2 bases from J, with 12 bases between. The germline V gene has CDR1 SGHRS and CDR2 YFSETQ.